This T cell receptor beta chain was captured by sequencing in a study of graft-versus-host responses after intestinal transplantation. In germline, CDR1 is MDHEN, CDR2 SYDVKM. The CDR3 runs to 14 residues. Trimming removed 6 bases from V and 6 bases from J; junction bases left unmatched: 7. Profiled with immunoSEQ multiplex PCR; TCRdb holds only in-frame clones, not every one. Of about 19,000 clones listed, approximately 80% were seen once; the top ten hold around 1.9%. The specimen was PBMCs, collected 14 days after transplant. The TCR originated in a human patient who received an intestinal transplant, so some T cells may come from the graft donor. This chain uses TRBV28 with TRBJ2-1, with 8 bases aligning to TRBD1. The chain's CDR3 is CASSPPGQANEQFF. The CDR3 bases are TGTGCCAGCAGCCCGCCGGGACAGGCCAATGAGCAGTTCTTC.